The sequence of this TCR beta chain was determined in a study of blood T cell repertoires in COVID-19 (dated by TCRdb to 2018 to 2020). General notes on the study: Collaborator samples came from the United States, Italy and Spain and covered acute and convalescent phases of COVID-19. The prospective study material was composed of cDNA or gDNA derived from T cells, B-cell-depleted T cells, or PBMCs. Subjects who had been exposed to COVID-19, were actively infected with it, or had recovered from it provided the deeply sampled blood TCRbeta repertoires that made up the dataset. The repertoires were released in a freely available public database intended as a resource for research on the immune response to SARS-CoV-2. The samples were drawn from the first 160 participants of the ongoing ImmuneRACE study and from 950 to 1,500 subjects provided by 6 global collaborators. Sample metadata almost always included a de-identified subject ID, COVID-19 status, age in years and sex. Where HLA class I and class II types were available, the types were taken from metadata supplied by the sample provider, not from assay-based typing. General study outcomes and caveats: Clinical and demographic metadata were provided uncurated, with the amount varying by source and participant.

The immunoSEQ Assay, a bias-controlled multiplex PCR, was used to amplify TCRbeta CDR3 regions from genomic DNA. The original pipeline was this. Nucleated cell counts per sample were estimated from amplification of reference gene primers within the assay. Sequence reads were collapsed and filtered to measure the absolute abundance of every unique TCRbeta CDR3 rearrangement. For each sample, productive Simpson clonality was calculated as the square root of Simpson's diversity index over productive rearrangements. TCRdb re-hosts the immuneACCESS table, in-frame sequences only. Its copies lack some clones; in the studies checked, an unresolved V gene accounts for under half of them, and the cause for the rest is not known. That table gives V, J and clone size, and the DNA gave D and trimming. For this sample there are 100,000 to 150,000 clones; around 88% appear just once. Clones ranked in the top ten supply roughly 5.4% of the sample.

V is clipped by 3 bases and J by 5 bases, and the sequence between their germline boundaries is 22 bases long. CDR1 and CDR2 are drawn from the germline V gene: SGHTA, FQGNSA. The CDR3 holds 17 amino acids from the cysteine to the phenylalanine. Only the CDR3 DNA is retained, 51 bases long and in frame from the first base. The table lists this clone with a count of one. Its antigen is currently not known. Per-base qualities were not stored, and no clone one base away is much larger. Collaborating institutions collected whole blood in K2EDTA tubes following their own protocols. For TCRbeta analysis, collaborators shipped samples as frozen whole blood, isolated PBMCs, or DNA extracted from either of those sample types.

Input material: peripheral blood. Recombination joined TRBV7-2 with TRBJ1-1; D gene: possibly TRBD1, on 5 matching bases. The source of this sequence is a human donor in a cohort sampled during active COVID-19. Here is the DNA: TGTGCCAGCAGCTTGGGCGCAGGGACTAATCGGGGTACTGAAGCTTTCTTT. It specifies CASSLGAGTNRGTEAFF.